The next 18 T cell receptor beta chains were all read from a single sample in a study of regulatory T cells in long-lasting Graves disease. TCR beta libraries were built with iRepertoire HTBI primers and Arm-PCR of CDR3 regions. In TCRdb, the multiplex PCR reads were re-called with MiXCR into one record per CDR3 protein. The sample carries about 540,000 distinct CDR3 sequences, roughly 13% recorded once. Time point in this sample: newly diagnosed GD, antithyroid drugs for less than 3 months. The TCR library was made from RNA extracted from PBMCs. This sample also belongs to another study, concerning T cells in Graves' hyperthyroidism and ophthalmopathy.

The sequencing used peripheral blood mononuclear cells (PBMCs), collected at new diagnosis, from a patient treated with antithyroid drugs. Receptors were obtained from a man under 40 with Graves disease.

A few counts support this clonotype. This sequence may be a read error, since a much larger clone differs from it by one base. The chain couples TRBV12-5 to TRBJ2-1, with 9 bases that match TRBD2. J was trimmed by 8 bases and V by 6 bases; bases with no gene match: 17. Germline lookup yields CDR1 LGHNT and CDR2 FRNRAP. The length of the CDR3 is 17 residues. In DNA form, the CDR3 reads TGTGCTAGTGGCCAAAAGGGGGCTAGCGGGACGAGAGATGAGCAGTTCTTC. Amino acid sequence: CASGQKGASGTRDEQFF.

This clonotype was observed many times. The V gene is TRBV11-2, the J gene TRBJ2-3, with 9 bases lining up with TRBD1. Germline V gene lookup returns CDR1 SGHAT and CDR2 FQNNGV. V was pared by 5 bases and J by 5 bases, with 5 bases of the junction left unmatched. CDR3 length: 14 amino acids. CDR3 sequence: CASSRDRVEDTQYF. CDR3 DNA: TGTGCCAGCAGCCGGGACAGGGTTGAAGATACGCAGTATTTT.

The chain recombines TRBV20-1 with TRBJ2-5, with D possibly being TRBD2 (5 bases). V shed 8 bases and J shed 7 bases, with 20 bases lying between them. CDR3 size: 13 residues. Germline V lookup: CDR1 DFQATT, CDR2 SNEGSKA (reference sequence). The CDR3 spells CSWVVNGVVTQYF. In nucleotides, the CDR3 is TGCAGTTGGGTTGTCAACGGGGTGGTGACCCAGTACTTC.

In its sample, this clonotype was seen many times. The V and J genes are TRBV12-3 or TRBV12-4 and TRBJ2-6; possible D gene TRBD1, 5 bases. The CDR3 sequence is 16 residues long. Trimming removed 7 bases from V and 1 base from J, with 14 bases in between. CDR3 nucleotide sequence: TGTGCCAGCAATCCACAGGACCATTCTGGGGCCAACGTCCTGACTTTC. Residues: CASNPQDHSGANVLTF.

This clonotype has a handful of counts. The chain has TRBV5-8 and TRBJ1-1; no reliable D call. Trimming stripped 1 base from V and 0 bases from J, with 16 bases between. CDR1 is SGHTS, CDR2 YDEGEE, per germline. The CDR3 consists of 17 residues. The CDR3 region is CASSLWGGPLMNTEAFF. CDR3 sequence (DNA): TGTGCCAGCAGCTTGTGGGGAGGGCCTCTAATGAACACTGAAGCTTTCTTT.

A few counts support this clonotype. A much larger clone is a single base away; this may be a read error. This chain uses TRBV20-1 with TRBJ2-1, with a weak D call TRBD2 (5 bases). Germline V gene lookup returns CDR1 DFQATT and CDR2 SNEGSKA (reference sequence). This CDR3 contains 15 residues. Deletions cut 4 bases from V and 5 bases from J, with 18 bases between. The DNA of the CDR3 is TGCAGTGCTACCAAAAGCGGAACCTTTAACAATGAGCAGTTCTTC. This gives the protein CSATKSGTFNNEQFF.

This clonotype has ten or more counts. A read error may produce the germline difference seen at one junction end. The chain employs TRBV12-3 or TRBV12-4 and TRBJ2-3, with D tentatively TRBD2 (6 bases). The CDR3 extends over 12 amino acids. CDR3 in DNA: TGTGCCAGCAGCTTAGCGGCGGGAACGGGGTATTTT. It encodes CASSLAAGTGYF.

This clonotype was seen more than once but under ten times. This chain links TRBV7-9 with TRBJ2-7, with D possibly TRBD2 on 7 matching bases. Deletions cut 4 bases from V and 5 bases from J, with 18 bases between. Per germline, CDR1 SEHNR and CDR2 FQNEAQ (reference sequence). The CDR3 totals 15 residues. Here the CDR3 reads CASSSLGGGQNEQYF. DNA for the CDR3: TGTGCCAGCAGCTCCCTAGGGGGGGGCCAGAACGAGCAGTACTTC.

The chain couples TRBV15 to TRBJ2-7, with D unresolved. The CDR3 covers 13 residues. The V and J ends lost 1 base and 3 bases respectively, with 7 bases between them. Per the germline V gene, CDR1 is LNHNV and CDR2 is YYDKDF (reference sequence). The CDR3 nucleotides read TGTGCCACCAGCAGAGCACAGAACTACGAGCAGTACTTC. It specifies CATSRAQNYEQYF.

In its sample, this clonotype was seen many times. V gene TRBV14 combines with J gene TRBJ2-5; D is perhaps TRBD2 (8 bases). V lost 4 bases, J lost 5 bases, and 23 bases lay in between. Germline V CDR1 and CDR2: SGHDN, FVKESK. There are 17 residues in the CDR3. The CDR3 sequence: CASSLRGGLAGRETQYF. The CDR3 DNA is TGTGCCAGCAGCCTCAGGGGGGGCCTAGCGGGTCGGGAGACCCAGTACTTC.

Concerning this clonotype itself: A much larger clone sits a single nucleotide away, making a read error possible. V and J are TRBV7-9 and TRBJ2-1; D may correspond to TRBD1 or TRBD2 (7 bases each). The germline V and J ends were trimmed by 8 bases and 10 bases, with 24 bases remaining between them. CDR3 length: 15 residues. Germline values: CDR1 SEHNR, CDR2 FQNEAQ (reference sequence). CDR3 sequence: CASSLRGGPSYEQFF. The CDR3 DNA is TGTGCCAGCTCTCTCAGGGGGGGGCCCTCCTACGAGCAGTTCTTC.

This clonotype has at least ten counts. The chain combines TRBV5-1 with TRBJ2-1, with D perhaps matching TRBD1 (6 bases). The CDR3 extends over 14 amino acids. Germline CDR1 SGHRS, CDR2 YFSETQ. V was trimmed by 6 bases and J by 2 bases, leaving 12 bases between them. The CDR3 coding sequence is TGCGCCAGCACCACAGGGACCCCCTACAATGAGCAGTTCTTC. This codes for CASTTGTPYNEQFF. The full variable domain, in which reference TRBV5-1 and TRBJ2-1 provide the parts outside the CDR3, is KAGVTQTPRYLIKTRGQQVTLSCSPISGHRSVSWYQQTPGQGLQFLFEYFSETQRNKGNFPGRFSGRQFSNSRSEMNVSTLELGDSALYLCASTTGTPYNEQFFGPGTRLTVL.

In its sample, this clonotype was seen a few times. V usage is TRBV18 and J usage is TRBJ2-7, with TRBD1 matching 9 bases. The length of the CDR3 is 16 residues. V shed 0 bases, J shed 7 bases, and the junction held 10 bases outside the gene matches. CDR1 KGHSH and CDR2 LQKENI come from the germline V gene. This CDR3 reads CASSPPGTGPLGEQYF. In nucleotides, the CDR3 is TGTGCCAGCTCACCACCCGGGACAGGGCCTCTAGGTGAGCAGTACTTC.

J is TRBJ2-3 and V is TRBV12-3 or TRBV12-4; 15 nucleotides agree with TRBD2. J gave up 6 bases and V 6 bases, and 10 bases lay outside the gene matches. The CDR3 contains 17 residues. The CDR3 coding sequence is TGTGCCAGCAGGTCGTTGGGACTAGCGGGAGGTTATGATACGCAGTATTTT. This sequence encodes CASRSLGLAGGYDTQYF.

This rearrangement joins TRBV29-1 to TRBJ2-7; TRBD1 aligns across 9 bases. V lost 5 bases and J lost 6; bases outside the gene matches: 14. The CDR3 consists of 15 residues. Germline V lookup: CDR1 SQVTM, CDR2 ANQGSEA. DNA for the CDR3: TGCAGCGTTCTTAATGCCGGGACAGGGCTCAGCGAGCAGTACTTC. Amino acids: CSVLNAGTGLSEQYF.

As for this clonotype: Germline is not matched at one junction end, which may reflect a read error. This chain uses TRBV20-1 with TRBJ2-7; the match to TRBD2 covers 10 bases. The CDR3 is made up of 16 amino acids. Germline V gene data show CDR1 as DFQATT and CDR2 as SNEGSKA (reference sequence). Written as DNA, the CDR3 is TGCAGTGCTAGACCGGATCGGACTAGCGGAATCTACGAGCAGCACTTC. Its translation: CSARPDRTSGIYEQHF.

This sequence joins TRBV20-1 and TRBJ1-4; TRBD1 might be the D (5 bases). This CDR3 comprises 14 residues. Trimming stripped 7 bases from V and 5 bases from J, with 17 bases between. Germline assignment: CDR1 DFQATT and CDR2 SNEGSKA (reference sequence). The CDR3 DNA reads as TGCAGTGGGAGAGGTAACAGGATGAATGAAAAACTGTTTTTT. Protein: CSGRGNRMNEKLFF.

CDR3 coding DNA: TGCAGTGCCCGGGGGGACAGCTCAAATGAAAAACTGTTTTTT. Translated: CSARGDSSNEKLFF. The chain is built from TRBV20-1 and TRBJ1-4; TRBD1 matches at 7 bases. The CDR3 is made up of 14 amino acids. Germline assignment: CDR1 DFQATT and CDR2 SNEGSKA (reference sequence). The ends lost 6 bases at V and 5 bases at J; junction bases unmatched: 9.